The text below deals with one T cell receptor (beta chain). No cognate antigen has been identified for it. No base qualities exist here, and no much larger clone lies one base off it. Each collaborating institution followed its own protocols to collect whole blood in K2EDTA tubes. For TCRbeta analysis, collaborators shipped samples in one of three forms: frozen whole blood, isolated PBMCs, or DNA extracted from either of those sample types. This sample is drawn from a study of blood T cell repertoires in COVID-19 (dated by TCRdb to between 2020 and 2021). In the study overall: Samples covering the acute and convalescent phases of COVID-19 were provided by collaborators in the United States, Italy and Spain. The prospective study material was composed of cDNA or gDNA derived from T cells, B-cell-depleted T cells, or PBMCs. The dataset comprised deeply sampled blood TCRbeta repertoires from subjects exposed to, actively infected with, or recovered from COVID-19. The repertoires were released in a freely available public database meant as a resource for research on the immune response to SARS-CoV-2. The samples were drawn from two sources: the first 160 participants of the ongoing ImmuneRACE study, and 1,254 subjects contributed by 6 global collaborators. Nearly every sample came with metadata listing a de-identified subject ID, COVID-19 status, age in years and sex. Where HLA class I and class II types were available, the types were taken from metadata supplied by the sample provider, not from assay-based typing.

Here is what the overall study found, with its caveats: Clinical and demographic metadata were provided uncurated, with the amount varying by source and participant.

TCRbeta CDR3 regions were amplified from genomic DNA using the immunoSEQ Assay, a bias-controlled multiplex PCR. The original pipeline was this. The number of nucleated cells in each sample was estimated by amplification of reference gene primers within the assay. To quantify the absolute abundance of each unique TCRbeta CDR3 rearrangement, sequence reads were collapsed and filtered. For each sample, productive Simpson clonality was calculated as the square root of Simpson's diversity index across productive rearrangements. Imported from immuneACCESS, the table was reduced by TCRdb to in-frame sequences with V and J called. These copies leave out some clones; in studies compared against another copy, an unresolved V gene accounts for under half, and the cause of the remainder is not known. V, J and clone size reflect that table, while D and trimming were determined from the DNA. The sample table records about 150,000 clones; roughly nine tenths of these occur just once. The ten largest account for over 12% of the sample.

Specimen: peripheral blood. This TCR was recovered from a woman aged 35 to 49 with acute or convalescent COVID-19.

The CDR3 corresponds to CASSLQGNGYTF. The DNA is TGTGCCAGCAGTTTACAGGGCAATGGCTACACCTTC. The chain joins TRBV27 to TRBJ1-2, and perhaps TRBD1 as D gene, on 5 matching bases. V was cut back by 2 bases and J by 6 bases, leaving a gap of 7 bases between them. Inclusive of the bounding cysteine and phenylalanine, the CDR3 is 12 residues long. The sequence is cut down to CDR3 DNA, 36 bases in frame from base 1. CDR1 MNHEY and CDR2 SMNVEV are derived from the germline V gene (reference sequence).